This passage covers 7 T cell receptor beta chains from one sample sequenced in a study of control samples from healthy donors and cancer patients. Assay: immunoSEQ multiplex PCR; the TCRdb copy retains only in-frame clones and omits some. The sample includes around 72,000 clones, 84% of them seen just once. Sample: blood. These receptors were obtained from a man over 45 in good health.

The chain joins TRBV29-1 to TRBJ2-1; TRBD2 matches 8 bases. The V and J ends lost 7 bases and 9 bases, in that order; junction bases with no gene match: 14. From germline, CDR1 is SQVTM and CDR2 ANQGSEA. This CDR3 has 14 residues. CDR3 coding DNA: TGCAGCGCTGCCCCATCGGGAGGGAACGGTGAGCAGTTCTTC. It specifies CSAAPSGGNGEQFF.

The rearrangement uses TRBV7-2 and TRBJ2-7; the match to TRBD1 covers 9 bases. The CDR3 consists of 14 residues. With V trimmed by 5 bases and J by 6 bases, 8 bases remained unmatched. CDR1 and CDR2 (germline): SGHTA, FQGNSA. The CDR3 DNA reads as TGTGCCAGCAGCCCCCGGACAGGGGACCCCGAGCAGTACTTC. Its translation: CASSPRTGDPEQYF.

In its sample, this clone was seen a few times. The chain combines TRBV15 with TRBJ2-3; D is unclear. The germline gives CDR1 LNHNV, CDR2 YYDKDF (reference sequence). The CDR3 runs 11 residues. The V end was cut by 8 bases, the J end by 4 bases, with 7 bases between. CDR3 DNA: TGTGCCACCGAAGTGGCAGATACGCAGTATTTT. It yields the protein CATEVADTQYF.

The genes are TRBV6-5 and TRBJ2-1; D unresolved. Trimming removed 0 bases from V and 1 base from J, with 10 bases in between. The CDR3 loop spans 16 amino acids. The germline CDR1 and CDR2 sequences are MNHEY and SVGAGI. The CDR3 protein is CASSYSTEYSYNEQFF. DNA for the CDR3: TGTGCCAGCAGTTACTCCACAGAGTATTCCTACAATGAGCAGTTCTTC.

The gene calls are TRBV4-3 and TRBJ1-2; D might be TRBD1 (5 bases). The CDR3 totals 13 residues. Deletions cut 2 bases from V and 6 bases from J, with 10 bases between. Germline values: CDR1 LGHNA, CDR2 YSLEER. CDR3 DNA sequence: TGCGCCAGCAGCCAATCTGGGGGTGATGGCTACACCTTC. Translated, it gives CASSQSGGDGYTF.

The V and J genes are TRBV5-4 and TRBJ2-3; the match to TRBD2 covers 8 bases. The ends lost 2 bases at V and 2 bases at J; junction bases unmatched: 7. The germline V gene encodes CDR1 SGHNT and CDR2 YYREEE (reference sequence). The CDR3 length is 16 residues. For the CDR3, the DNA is TGTGCCAGCAGCTTCTACCTAGCGGGTTACACAGATACGCAGTATTTT. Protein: CASSFYLAGYTDTQYF.

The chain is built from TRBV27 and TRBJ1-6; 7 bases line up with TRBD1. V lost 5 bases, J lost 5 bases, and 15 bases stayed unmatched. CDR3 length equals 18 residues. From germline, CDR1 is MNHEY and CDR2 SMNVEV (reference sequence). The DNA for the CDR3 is TGTGCCAGCAGTAACCTCCGACAGGGCCCCGTTAATAATTCACCCCTCCACTTT. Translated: CASSNLRQGPVNNSPLHF.